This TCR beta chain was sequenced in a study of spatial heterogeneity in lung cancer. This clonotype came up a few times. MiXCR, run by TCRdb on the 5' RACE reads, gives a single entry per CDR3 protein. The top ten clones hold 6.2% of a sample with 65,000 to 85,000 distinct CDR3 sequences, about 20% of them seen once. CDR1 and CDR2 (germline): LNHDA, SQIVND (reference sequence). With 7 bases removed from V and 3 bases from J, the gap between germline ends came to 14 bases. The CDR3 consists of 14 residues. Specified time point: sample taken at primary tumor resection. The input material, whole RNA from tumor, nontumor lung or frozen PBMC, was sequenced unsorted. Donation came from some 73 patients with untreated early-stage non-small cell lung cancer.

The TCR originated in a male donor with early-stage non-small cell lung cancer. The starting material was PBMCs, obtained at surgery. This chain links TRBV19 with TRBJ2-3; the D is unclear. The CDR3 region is CASKIGIETDTQYF. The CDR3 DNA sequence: TGTGCCAGTAAGATAGGGATTGAGACAGATACGCAGTATTTT.